The sequence of this T cell receptor beta chain was determined in a study of cytomegalovirus exposure and HLA in healthy donors. Study conclusions and caveats: What TCR beta sequences reportedly achieved was accurate prediction of HLA-A and HLA-B alleles in most subjects.

For this clone: Its antigen is unknown.

The PCR made use of 60 Vbeta and 13 Jbeta primers. Measured with immunoSEQ multiplex PCR; TCRdb has only the in-frame clones, and not every one. This table has more than 150,000 clones, around 84% appearing once. The CDR3 is made up of 13 amino acids. The germline V gene encodes CDR1 LNHDA and CDR2 SQIVND (reference sequence). The V and J ends lost 5 bases and 2 bases, in that order; junction bases with no gene match: 2. V is TRBV19 and J is TRBJ1-2; TRBD1 matches at 7 bases. This clonotype was sampled from a woman between 18 and 29 years old in good health and CMV-seronegative. Sequencing was done on a sample of PBMCs. CDR3 nucleotides: TGTGCCAGTAGTTTACAGGGGAACTATGGCTACACCTTC. Encoded protein: CASSLQGNYGYTF. Full variable domain (missing parts from reference TRBV19 and TRBJ1-2): DGGITQSPKYLFRKEGQNVTLSCEQNLNHDAMYWYRQDPGQGLRLIYYSQIVNDFQKGDIAEGYSVSREKKESFPLTVTSAQKNPTAFYLCASSLQGNYGYTFGSGTRLTVV.